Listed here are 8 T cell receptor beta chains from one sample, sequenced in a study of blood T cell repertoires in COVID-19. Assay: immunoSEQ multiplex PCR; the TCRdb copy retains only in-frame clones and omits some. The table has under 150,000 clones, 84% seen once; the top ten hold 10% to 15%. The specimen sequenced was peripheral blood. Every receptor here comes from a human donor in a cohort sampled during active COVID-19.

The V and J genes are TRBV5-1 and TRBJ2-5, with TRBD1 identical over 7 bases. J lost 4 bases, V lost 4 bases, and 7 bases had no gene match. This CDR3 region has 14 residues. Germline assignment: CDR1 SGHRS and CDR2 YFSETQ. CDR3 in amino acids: CASSDIQGSETQYF. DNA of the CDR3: TGCGCCAGCAGCGACATACAGGGGTCAGAGACCCAGTACTTC.

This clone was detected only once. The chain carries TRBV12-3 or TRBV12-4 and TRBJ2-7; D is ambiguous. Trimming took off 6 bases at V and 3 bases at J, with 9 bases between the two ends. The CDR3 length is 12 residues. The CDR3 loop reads CASSLYSYEQYF. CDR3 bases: TGTGCCAGCAGCCTCTACAGCTACGAGCAGTACTTC.

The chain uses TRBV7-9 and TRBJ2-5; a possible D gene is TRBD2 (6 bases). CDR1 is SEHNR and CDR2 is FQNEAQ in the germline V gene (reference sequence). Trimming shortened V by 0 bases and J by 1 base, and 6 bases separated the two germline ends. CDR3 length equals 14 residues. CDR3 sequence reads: CASSLAGGQETQYF. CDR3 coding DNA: TGTGCCAGCAGCTTAGCGGGGGGCCAAGAGACCCAGTACTTC.

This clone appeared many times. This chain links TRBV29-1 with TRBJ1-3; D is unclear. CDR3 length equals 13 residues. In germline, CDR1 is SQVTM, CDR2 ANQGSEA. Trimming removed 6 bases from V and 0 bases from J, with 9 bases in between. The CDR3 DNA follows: TGCAGCGTCGCGGGCCACTCTGGAAACACCATATATTTT. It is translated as CSVAGHSGNTIYF.

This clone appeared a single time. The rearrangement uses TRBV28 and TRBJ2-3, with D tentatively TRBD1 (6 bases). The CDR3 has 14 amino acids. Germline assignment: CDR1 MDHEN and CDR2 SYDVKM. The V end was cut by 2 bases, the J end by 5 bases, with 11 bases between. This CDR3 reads CASSLGGEKDTQYF. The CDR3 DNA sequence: TGTGCCAGCAGTTTAGGGGGCGAGAAAGATACGCAGTATTTT.

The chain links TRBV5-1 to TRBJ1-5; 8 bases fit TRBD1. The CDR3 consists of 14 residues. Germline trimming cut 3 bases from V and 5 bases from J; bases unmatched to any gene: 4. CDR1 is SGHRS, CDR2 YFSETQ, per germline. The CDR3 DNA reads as TGCGCCAGCAGCTCGGGACAGGCGGATCAGCCCCAGCATTTT. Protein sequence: CASSSGQADQPQHF. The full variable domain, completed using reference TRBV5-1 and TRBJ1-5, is KAGVTQTPRYLIKTRGQQVTLSCSPISGHRSVSWYQQTPGQGLQFLFEYFSETQRNKGNFPGRFSGRQFSNSRSEMNVSTLELGDSALYLCASSSGQADQPQHFGDGTRLSIL.

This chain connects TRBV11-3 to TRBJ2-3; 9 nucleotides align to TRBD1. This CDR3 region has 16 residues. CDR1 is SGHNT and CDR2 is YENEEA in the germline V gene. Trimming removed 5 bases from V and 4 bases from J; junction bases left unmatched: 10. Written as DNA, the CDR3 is TGTGCCAGCAGCAAACGACAGGGGGGTGTTTCAGATACGCAGTATTTT. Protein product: CASSKRQGGVSDTQYF. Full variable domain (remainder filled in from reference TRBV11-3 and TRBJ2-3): EAGVVQSPRYKIIEKKQPVAFWCNPISGHNTLYWYLQNLGQGPELLIRYENEEAVDDSQLPKDRFSAERLKGVDSTLKIQPAELGDSAVYLCASSKRQGGVSDTQYFGPGTRLTVL.

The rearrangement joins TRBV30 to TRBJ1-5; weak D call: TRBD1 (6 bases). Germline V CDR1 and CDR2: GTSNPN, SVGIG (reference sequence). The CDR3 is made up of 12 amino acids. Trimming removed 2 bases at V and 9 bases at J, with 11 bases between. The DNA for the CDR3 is TGTGCCTGGAGTACACAGGGTGCGCCCCAGCATTTT. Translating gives CAWSTQGAPQHF.